This record covers a single TCR beta chain. Its antigen is not identified. Several immunoSEQ plates held equal portions of the genomic DNA taken from each subset. Clones were read by immunoSEQ multiplex PCR, and TCRdb kept only the in-frame ones, dropping some. The sample holds roughly 2,000,000 clones; about 95% are singletons and the top ten take 1.2%. The data were obtained in a study of shared clonotypes between healthy human individuals. Study conclusions and caveats: Across a handful of donors, naive CD4 shared around 5%, naive CD8 under 4%, memory CD4 more than 2%, memory CD8 around 0.42%. On the whole, naive subsets had larger estimated richness than memory subsets had.

Terminally differentiated effector memory CD45RA+ cells were left out of the naive CD8 fraction, which was CD45RO-negative and positively selected for CCR7. Those who donated were healthy HIV-negative adults, with no recent acute infections or vaccinations reported. V lost 6 bases and J 6 bases, leaving 12 bases between the germline ends. CDR1 is MNHNS and CDR2 is SASEGT in the germline V gene. This CDR3 is 12 amino acids long. The clonotype originates from a man between 18 and 29 years old in good health. V is TRBV6-1 and J is TRBJ2-7, with D perhaps TRBD1 (6 bases). The sequencing sample was made of naive CD8+ T cells sorted from blood. Here the CDR3 reads CASSLGGFEQYF. DNA of the CDR3: TGTGCCAGCAGCCTAGGGGGTTTCGAGCAGTACTTC.